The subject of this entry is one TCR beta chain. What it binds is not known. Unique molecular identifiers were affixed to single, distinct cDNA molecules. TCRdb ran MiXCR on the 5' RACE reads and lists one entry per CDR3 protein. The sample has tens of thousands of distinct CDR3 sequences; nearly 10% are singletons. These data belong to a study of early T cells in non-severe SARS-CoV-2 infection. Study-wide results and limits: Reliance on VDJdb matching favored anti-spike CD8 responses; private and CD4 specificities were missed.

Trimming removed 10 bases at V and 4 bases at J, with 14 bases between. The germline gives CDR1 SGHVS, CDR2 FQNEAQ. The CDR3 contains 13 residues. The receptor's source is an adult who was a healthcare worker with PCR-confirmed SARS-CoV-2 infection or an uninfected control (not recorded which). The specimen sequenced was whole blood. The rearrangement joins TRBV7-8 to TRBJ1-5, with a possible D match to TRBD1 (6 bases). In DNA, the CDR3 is TGTGCCACCACCGGAGGGGGTAATCAGCCCCAGCATTTT. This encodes CATTGGGNQPQHF.